The 13 T cell receptor beta chains reported below all come from one sample, sequenced in a study of CD8+ T cells in alopecia areata. Described treatment: oral pan-JAK inhibitor, 5-10 mg twice daily. cDNA prepared by RNA extraction and subsequent reverse transcription served as the template for sequencing. The data were produced by immunoSEQ multiplex PCR, yet TCRdb's version contains in-frame clones alone and is incomplete. The profile shows about 300,000 clones, roughly 64% of them singletons. The sequenced sample was CD4+ T cells sorted from blood, obtained at week 24, from a patient treated with tofacitinib. These receptor sequences come from a human donor with alopecia areata.

This clone has a handful of counts. V usage is TRBV28 and J usage is TRBJ2-1; possible D gene TRBD2, 7 bases. V was pared by 4 bases and J by 4 bases, with 11 bases between. The CDR3 has 14 residues. Germline V CDR1 and CDR2: MDHEN, SYDVKM. The CDR3 region has the DNA TGTGCCAGCAGTTCACAGGGAGGGTACAATGAGCAGTTCTTC. Protein sequence: CASSSQGGYNEQFF.

The chain employs TRBV5-1 and TRBJ2-4, with TRBD1 matching over 8 bases. The germline V gene has CDR1 SGHRS and CDR2 YFSETQ. This CDR3 contains 14 residues. V was pared by 1 base and J by 6 bases, with 3 bases of the junction left unmatched. The CDR3 DNA sequence: TGCGCCAGCAGCTTGCCCGACAGGGGAAACATTCAGTACTTC. This codes for CASSLPDRGNIQYF.

V and J are TRBV6-5 and TRBJ2-4, with D tentatively TRBD2 (6 bases). CDR3 length equals 15 residues. Germline CDR1 and CDR2: MNHEY and SVGAGI. The germline V and J ends were trimmed by 6 bases and 0 bases, with 12 bases remaining between them. CDR3 region: CASRPGGLAKNIQYF. The DNA for the CDR3 is TGTGCCAGCAGGCCTGGGGGGTTAGCCAAAAACATTCAGTACTTC.

The V and J genes are TRBV29-1 and TRBJ2-1; 13 bases line up with TRBD2. The CDR3 runs 17 residues. The V segment lost 6 bases and the J segment 4 bases; nucleotides outside the gene matches: 12. Per the germline V gene, CDR1 is SQVTM and CDR2 is ANQGSEA. CDR3 bases: TGCAGCGTACGACTAGCGGGGGGTTCAAGCGGGTACAATGAGCAGTTCTTC. As protein: CSVRLAGGSSGYNEQFF.

The chain joins TRBV7-6 to TRBJ1-4; D unresolved. The germline gives CDR1 SGHVS, CDR2 FNYEAQ. This CDR3 spans 18 amino acids. Trimming cost V 1 base and J 0 bases, with 15 bases left between them. CDR3 amino acids: CASSLGPRTETTNEKLFF. DNA for the CDR3: TGTGCCAGCAGCTTAGGACCTCGGACCGAAACAACTAATGAAAAACTGTTTTTT.

This chain uses TRBV6-5 with TRBJ1-4, with D possibly matching TRBD1 (6 bases). V lost 5 bases to trimming and J lost 7 bases, with 14 bases between them. Germline V gene lookup returns CDR1 MNHEY and CDR2 SVGAGI. CDR3 length: 14 amino acids. The CDR3 loop is CASSSNSRGEKLFF. DNA of the CDR3: TGTGCCAGCAGTAGCAATAGCAGGGGTGAAAAACTGTTTTTT.

V usage is TRBV29-1 and J usage is TRBJ2-5; possibly TRBD2 for D (5 bases). Germline values: CDR1 SQVTM, CDR2 ANQGSEA. This CDR3 has 14 residues. Trimming took 7 bases from V and 5 from J, leaving 20 bases between them. The CDR3 nucleotides are TGCAGCGGGACGATCTTATGGGAGCGGGAGACCCAGTACTTC. Translating it yields CSGTILWERETQYF. The variable domain in full, completed from reference TRBV29-1 and TRBJ2-5, reads SAVISQKPSRDICQRGTSLTIQCQVDSQVTMMFWYRQQPGQSLTLIATANQGSEATYESGFVIDKFPISRPNLTFSTLTVSNMSPEDSSIYLCSGTILWERETQYFGPGTRLLVL.

V is TRBV4-1 and J is TRBJ1-6; tentative D call: TRBD1 (6 bases). CDR1 and CDR2 from the germline V gene are MGHRA and YSYEKL. CDR3 length: 17 residues. V gave up 6 bases and J gave up 2 bases, with 17 bases separating them. The CDR3: CASRAGAQGPYNSPLHF. The CDR3 region has the DNA TGCGCCAGCAGAGCGGGGGCGCAGGGACCCTATAATTCACCCCTCCACTTT.

This clone has more than one count but fewer than ten. The chain employs TRBV4-3 and TRBJ1-1; D not certain. Per germline, CDR1 LGHNA and CDR2 YSLEER. Trimming removed 6 bases at V and 1 base at J, with 9 bases between. The CDR3 has 13 residues. CDR3 coding DNA: TGCGCCAGCAGGACCTCAGGGAACACTGAAGCTTTCTTT. The encoded protein is CASRTSGNTEAFF.

The V and J genes are TRBV29-1 and TRBJ2-3, with D maybe TRBD2 (5 bases). CDR1 and CDR2 from the germline V gene are SQVTM and ANQGSEA. The CDR3 contains 13 residues. Trimming cost V 7 bases and J 3 bases, with 14 bases left between them. In DNA form, the CDR3 reads TGCAGCGGGGAGACGGCAAAGACAGATACGCAGTATTTT. Protein product: CSGETAKTDTQYF.

This chain uses TRBV2 with TRBJ2-1; D gene unclear. Germline-derived CDR1 and CDR2 are SNHLY and FYNNEI. The CDR3 is 13 amino acids. V was shortened by 2 bases and J by 8 bases, with 10 bases between the two germline ends. The CDR3 nucleotides are TGTGCCAGCAGTGAATGGGGAACCGATGAGCAGTTCTTC. Encoded protein: CASSEWGTDEQFF.

The DNA for the CDR3 is TGTGCCAGCTCACTACGGGACAGGAATGAAAAACTGTTTTTT. Amino acids: CASSLRDRNEKLFF. The chain has TRBV18 and TRBJ1-4; TRBD1 matches 8 bases. CDR1 is KGHSH, CDR2 LQKENI, per germline. This CDR3 contains 14 residues. With V trimmed by 4 bases and J by 5 bases, 3 bases remained unmatched.

The chain recombines TRBV30 with TRBJ1-2; D is undetermined. Looked up from germline, CDR1 is GTSNPN and CDR2 is SVGIG (reference sequence). Trimming cost V 5 bases and J 5 bases, with 9 bases left between them. The CDR3 runs 11 residues. The CDR3, as DNA: TGTGCCTGGGGGAAAGGGTATGGCTACACCTTC. This encodes CAWGKGYGYTF.